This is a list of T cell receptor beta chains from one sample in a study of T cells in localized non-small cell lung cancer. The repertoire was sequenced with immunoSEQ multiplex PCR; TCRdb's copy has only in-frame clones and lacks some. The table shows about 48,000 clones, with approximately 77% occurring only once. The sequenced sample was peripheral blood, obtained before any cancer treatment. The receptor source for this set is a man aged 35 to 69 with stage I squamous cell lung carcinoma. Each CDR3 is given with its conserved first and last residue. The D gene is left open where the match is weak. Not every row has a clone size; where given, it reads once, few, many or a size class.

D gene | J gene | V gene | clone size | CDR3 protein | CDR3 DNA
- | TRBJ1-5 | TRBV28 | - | CASSIIGEGDHQPQHF | TGTGCCAGCAGTATAATCGGGGAAGGGGATCATCAGCCCCAGCATTTT
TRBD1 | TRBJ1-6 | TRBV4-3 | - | CASSDETGGLSPLHF | TGCGCCAGCAGCGATGAGACAGGGGGCTTATCACCCCTCCACTTT
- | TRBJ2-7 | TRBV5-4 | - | CASSLWTGIEQYF | TGTGCCAGCAGCTTGTGGACGGGGATCGAGCAGTACTTC
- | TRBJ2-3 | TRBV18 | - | CASSPRRADTQYF | TGTGCCAGCTCACCACGGCGGGCAGATACGCAGTATTTT
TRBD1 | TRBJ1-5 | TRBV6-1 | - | CATNPGQGNQPQHF | TGTGCCACCAACCCGGGACAGGGGAATCAGCCCCAGCATTTT
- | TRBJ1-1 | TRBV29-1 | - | CSVVPRGPMNTEAFF | TGCAGCGTTGTTCCGAGGGGTCCCATGAACACTGAAGCTTTCTTT
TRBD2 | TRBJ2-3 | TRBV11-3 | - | CASSLGGGGAADTQYF | TGTGCCAGCAGCTTAGGCGGCGGGGGGGCCGCAGATACGCAGTATTTT
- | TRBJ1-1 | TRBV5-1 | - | CASSLGYEAFF | TGCGCCAGCAGCTTGGGCTATGAAGCTTTCTTT
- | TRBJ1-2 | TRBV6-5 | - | CASSVRGADGYTF | TGTGCCAGCAGTGTCCGCGGGGCGGACGGCTACACCTTC
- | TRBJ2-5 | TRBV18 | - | CASSPFGEQETQYF | TGTGCCAGCTCACCGTTCGGGGAACAAGAGACCCAGTACTTC
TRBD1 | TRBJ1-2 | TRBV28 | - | CASSTTGQGRIYGYTF | TGTGCCAGCAGTACCACCGGACAGGGTAGGATCTATGGCTACACCTTC
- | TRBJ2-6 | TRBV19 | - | CASSLIRQSSGANVLTF | TGTGCCAGTAGTTTGATCCGACAAAGCTCTGGGGCCAACGTCCTGACTTTC
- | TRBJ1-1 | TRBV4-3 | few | CASSQVVRFTEAFF | TGCGCCAGCAGCCAAGTGGTCAGGTTCACTGAAGCTTTCTTT
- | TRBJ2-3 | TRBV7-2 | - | CASSLPVGGLNTQYF | TGTGCCAGCAGCTTACCCGTCGGGGGTCTGAATACGCAGTATTTT
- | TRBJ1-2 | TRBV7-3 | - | CASSLTAYNRDYTF | TGTGCCAGCAGCTTAACAGCTTATAACAGGGACTACACCTTC
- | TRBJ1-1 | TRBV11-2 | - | CASSLAVGSEAFF | TGTGCCAGCAGCTTAGCCGTCGGTTCTGAAGCTTTCTTT
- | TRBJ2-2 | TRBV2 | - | CASSEQSGELFF | TGTGCCAGCAGTGAGCAGTCCGGGGAGCTGTTTTTT
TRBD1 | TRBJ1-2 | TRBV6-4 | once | CASRPNDRGTYGYTF | TGTGCCAGCAGGCCGAACGACAGGGGGACTTATGGCTACACCTTC
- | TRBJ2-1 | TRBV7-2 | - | CASSVSIDNEQFF | TGTGCCAGCAGCGTATCAATAGACAATGAGCAGTTCTTC
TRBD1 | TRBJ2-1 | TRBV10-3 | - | CATRDRGYNEQFF | TGTGCCACCCGGGACAGGGGGTATAATGAGCAGTTCTTC
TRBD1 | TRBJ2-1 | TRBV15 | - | CATSTTGQGFYNEQFF | TGTGCCACCAGCACCACAGGACAGGGTTTTTACAATGAGCAGTTCTTC
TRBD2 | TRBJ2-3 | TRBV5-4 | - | CASSPRTSTSTDTQYF | TGTGCCAGCAGCCCACGGACTAGCACTAGCACAGATACGCAGTATTTT
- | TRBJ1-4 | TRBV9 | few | CASSVEEEDEKLFF | TGTGCCAGCAGCGTAGAGGAGGAGGATGAAAAACTGTTTTTT
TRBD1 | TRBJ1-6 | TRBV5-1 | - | CASSPQGPINSPLHF | TGCGCCAGCAGCCCACAGGGGCCGATTAATTCACCCCTCCACTTT
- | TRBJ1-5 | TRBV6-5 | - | CASKAGGNQPQHF | TGTGCCAGCAAGGCAGGGGGCAATCAGCCCCAGCATTTT
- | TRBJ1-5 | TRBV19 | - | CASSIKFGHYSNQPQHF | TGTGCCAGTAGTATAAAATTTGGACACTATAGCAATCAGCCCCAGCATTTT
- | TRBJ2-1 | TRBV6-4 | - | CASSGEGGGYNEQFF | TGTGCCAGCAGTGGGGAGGGGGGCGGCTACAATGAGCAGTTCTTC
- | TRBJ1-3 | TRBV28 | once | CASSLGSGSGNTIYF | TGTGCCAGCAGTTTAGGATCTGGCTCTGGAAACACCATATATTTT
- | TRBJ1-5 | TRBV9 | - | CASSSGPNSNQPQHF | TGTGCCAGCAGCTCAGGACCTAATAGCAATCAGCCCCAGCATTTT
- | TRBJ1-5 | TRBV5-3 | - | CARSLQDSNQPQHF | TGTGCCAGAAGCCTGCAAGATAGCAATCAGCCCCAGCATTTT